These T cell receptor beta chains were read from a single sample in a study of metastatic and nonmetastatic thyroid tumors. TCRdb re-clonotyped the PCR reads via MiXCR. Of around 16,000 clones listed, 25% to 30% are singletons. The source material was adjacent normal tissue. The receptors stem from a female donor with papillary thyroid cancer or a benign thyroid nodule (not recorded which). Some clones in this sample may be carry-over from other donors' samples. Both conserved end residues are part of each CDR3. Fields, in order: V gene, CDR3 protein.

v_call: TRBV11-1; cdr3_aa: CASSSQGGEQFF
v_call: TRBV2; cdr3_aa: CASSAGLYEQYF
v_call: TRBV19; cdr3_aa: CASSFWTGGAHQPQHF
v_call: TRBV11-3; cdr3_aa: CASSLGTGASAEAFF
v_call: TRBV25-1; cdr3_aa: CASSEVEYFSPLHF
v_call: TRBV28; cdr3_aa: CASRADLRGEQYF
v_call: TRBV6-1; cdr3_aa: CASSVVTGNTIYF
v_call: TRBV18; cdr3_aa: CASSPDFGSNQPQHF
v_call: TRBV6-1; cdr3_aa: CASSERRQTGELFF
v_call: TRBV6-1; cdr3_aa: CASSEAYRAREQYF
v_call: TRBV19; cdr3_aa: CASSPAGPTWYGYTF
v_call: TRBV6-4; cdr3_aa: CASREDGASYNEQIF
v_call: TRBV11-2; cdr3_aa: CASSPGLSGVNVLTF
v_call: TRBV20-1; cdr3_aa: CSARGYGQTNYGYTF
v_call: TRBV5-8; cdr3_aa: CASSFGRGFLNTEAFF
v_call: TRBV6-6; cdr3_aa: CGSSYGGTAHEKLFF
v_call: TRBV7-2; cdr3_aa: CASRPTSGGGDTQYF
v_call: TRBV7-9; cdr3_aa: CASSPDNYGYTF
v_call: TRBV30; cdr3_aa: CAWRPTSRSSYEQYF
v_call: TRBV20-1; cdr3_aa: CSANPPLGKADTQYF
v_call: TRBV6-4; cdr3_aa: CASSEGYPNEQFF
v_call: TRBV14; cdr3_aa: CASRTSGVLEQYF